This T cell receptor (beta chain) was captured in a study of blood T cell repertoires in COVID-19. For the study at large: The analysed material was cDNA or gDNA that came from T cells, B-cell-depleted T cells, or PBMCs.

Original analysis: The assay estimated nucleated cells by amplifying reference gene primers. The data were produced by immunoSEQ multiplex PCR, yet TCRdb's version contains in-frame clones alone and is incomplete. V and J calls and clone size are given by that table; D and trimming were obtained from the DNA. The top ten hold 2% to 3% of the sample, which has approximately 280,000 clones, 85% seen once. Across under 25 US areas, participants ranged in age from about 18 to 90 years. Cohort assignment relied on participant-reported clinical history. Sequenced input: PBMCs or T cells enriched from blood (not recorded which). This TCR was sampled from a woman aged 45-65 years who had recovered from COVID-19.

In DNA, the CDR3 is TGCGCCAGCAGCCTCCGAGGCAGGGGGCTGAGTACCGGGGAGCTGTTTTTT. Translated: CASSLRGRGLSTGELFF. The genes are TRBV5-1 and TRBJ2-2, with TRBD1 identical over 8 bases. J gave up 5 bases and V 4 bases, and 13 bases lay outside the gene matches. Germline V lookup: CDR1 SGHRS, CDR2 YFSETQ. The CDR3 consists of 17 residues. Filled out from reference TRBV5-1 and TRBJ2-2, the complete variable domain reads KAGVTQTPRYLIKTRGQQVTLSCSPISGHRSVSWYQQTPGQGLQFLFEYFSETQRNKGNFPGRFSGRQFSNSRSEMNVSTLELGDSALYLCASSLRGRGLSTGELFFGEGSRLTVL.